This T cell receptor beta chain was recovered during a study of blood T cell repertoires in COVID-19. Looking at the study overall: Samples of COVID-19 (acute and convalescent) were obtained from the United States, Italy and Spain. Sources were T cells, B-cell-depleted T cells, or PBMCs; the material itself was cDNA or gDNA.

Germline V lookup: CDR1 LNHNV, CDR2 YYDKDF (reference sequence). Trimming at V came to 5 bases and at J to 4 bases, leaving 6 bases not matched to a gene. There are 16 residues in the CDR3. Methods used by the authors: Amplified reference gene primers provided the basis for estimating nucleated cell counts. Profiling relied on immunoSEQ multiplex PCR, and the TCRdb table lists in-frame clones only, not all of them. V and J calls plus clone size are reproduced from that table; the DNA served to infer D and trimming. The table shows under 100,000 clones, with about 85% occurring only once. The receptor was derived from a man older than 75 with active or convalescent COVID-19. Sequenced sample: peripheral blood. The rearrangement uses TRBV15 and TRBJ1-5, with 12 bases identical to TRBD1. In DNA, the CDR3 is TGTGCCACCAGCCGTCGGGACAGGGGGCTAAATCAGCCCCAGCATTTT. It is translated as CATSRRDRGLNQPQHF.